The 4 T cell receptor beta chains reported below all come from one sample, sequenced in a study of blood T cells in healthy people across ages. A second PCR, run for roughly 7 to 12 cycles, used a sample-barcoded 5' primer plus a J-beta primer mix. TCRdb re-analysed the 5' RACE reads in MiXCR, keeping a single row per CDR3 protein. The profile shows over 1,500,000 distinct CDR3 sequences, about two fifths of them singletons. The specimen sequenced was blood. These receptors were collected from a human donor in good health.

The chain links TRBV12-3 or TRBV12-4 to TRBJ2-5; 7 bases match TRBD1. The J segment lost 1 base and the V segment lost 6 bases, leaving 8 bases of the junction unmatched. This CDR3 is 15 amino acids long. CDR3 sequence (DNA): TGTGCCAGCAGCACAACACAGGGGCCCCAAGAGACCCAGTACTTC. Amino acid sequence: CASSTTQGPQETQYF.

The chain combines TRBV6-6 with TRBJ2-7; D might be TRBD1 (6 bases). Between the trimmed V and J ends, which lost 11 bases and 0 bases, there was a span of 14 bases. CDR3 length: 13 amino acids. Per the germline V gene, CDR1 is MNHNY and CDR2 is SVGAGI (reference sequence). The CDR3 bases are TGTGCCTCCGGGACATTCAGCTCCTACGAGCAGTACTTC. Protein: CASGTFSSYEQYF.

In this sample, this clonotype turned up many times. The gene calls are TRBV12-3 or TRBV12-4 and TRBJ1-5, with unresolved D. The CDR3 runs to 12 residues. The germline V and J ends were trimmed by 4 bases and 4 bases, with 5 bases remaining between them. CDR3 sequence: CASSSGNQPQHF. The CDR3, as DNA: TGTGCCAGCAGTTCGGGAAATCAGCCCCAGCATTTT.

This clonotype was observed once. The V and J genes are TRBV10-3 and TRBJ2-6, with D possibly being TRBD1 or TRBD2 (5 bases each). The germline V gene encodes CDR1 ENHRY and CDR2 SYGVKD. The CDR3 runs 15 residues. V lost 6 bases, J lost 13 bases, and 22 bases lay in between. CDR3 amino acids: CAISFGGVSWGVLTF. Here the CDR3 DNA reads TGTGCCATCAGCTTCGGAGGAGTCTCTTGGGGGGTCCTGACTTTC.